This T cell receptor (beta chain) derives from a study of cytomegalovirus exposure and HLA in healthy donors. The CDR3 consists of 13 residues. Germline CDR1 reads ENHRY; CDR2 reads SYGVKD. Trimming took off 2 bases at V and 11 bases at J, with 16 bases between the two ends. In the PCR, 60 Vbeta and 13 Jbeta primers were used. The protocol was immunoSEQ multiplex PCR, while the TCRdb copy is restricted to in-frame clones and leaves out a portion. This sample has some 130,000 clones; roughly three quarters occur once, and the top ten carry 3% to 4%. The specimen was PBMCs. This receptor was obtained from a female donor in good health and CMV-seronegative. The genes are TRBV10-3 and TRBJ2-7, with D hard to call. The CDR3 DNA sequence: TGTGCCATCAGTGAGGAGGTCGGTGTATCAAAGTACTTC. This translates into CAISEEVGVSKYF.